This T cell receptor (beta chain) was recovered during a study of cytomegalovirus exposure and HLA in healthy donors. Findings and caveats of the study: It is likely that the observed cluster of highly shared sequence variants was a sequencing artifact. Immune exposure was documented only through CMV serostatus. According to an earlier analysis, most TCR beta V segments yielded productive rearrangements about 87% or about 30% of the time.

The CDR3 has 13 amino acids. Per germline, CDR1 SGHTA and CDR2 FQGNSA. V was pared by 5 bases and J by 5 bases, with 12 bases between. PCR used 60 Vbeta primers and 13 Jbeta primers. Clones were sequenced by immunoSEQ multiplex PCR, and TCRdb holds only the in-frame ones, with some missing. Of 160,000 or so clones in the sample, roughly 89% are singletons; the top ten hold over 0.8%. With respect to this clone: Its specificity is unknown.

The sample comprised PBMCs. V and J are TRBV7-2 and TRBJ1-1; D is unresolved. The clonotype was recovered from a woman aged 25 to 39 in good health and CMV-seronegative. The CDR3 DNA sequence: TGTGCCAGCAGCCCGGCCGGACTAACTGAAGCTTTCTTT. It encodes CASSPAGLTEAFF.